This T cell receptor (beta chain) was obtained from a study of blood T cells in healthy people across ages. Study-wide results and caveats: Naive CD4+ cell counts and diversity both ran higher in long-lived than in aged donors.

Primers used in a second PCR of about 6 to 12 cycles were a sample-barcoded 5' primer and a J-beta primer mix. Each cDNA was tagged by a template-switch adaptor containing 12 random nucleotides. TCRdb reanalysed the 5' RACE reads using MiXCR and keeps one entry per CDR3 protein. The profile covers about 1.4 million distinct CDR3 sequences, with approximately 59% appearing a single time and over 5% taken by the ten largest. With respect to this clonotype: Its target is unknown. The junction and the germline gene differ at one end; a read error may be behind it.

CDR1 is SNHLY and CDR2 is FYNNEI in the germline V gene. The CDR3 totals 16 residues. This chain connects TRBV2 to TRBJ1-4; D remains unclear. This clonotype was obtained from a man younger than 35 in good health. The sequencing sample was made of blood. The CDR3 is CASSKARTEKTEKLFF. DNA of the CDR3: TGTGCCAGCAGTAAAGCGCGAACAGAGAAGACTGAAAAACTGTTTTTT.